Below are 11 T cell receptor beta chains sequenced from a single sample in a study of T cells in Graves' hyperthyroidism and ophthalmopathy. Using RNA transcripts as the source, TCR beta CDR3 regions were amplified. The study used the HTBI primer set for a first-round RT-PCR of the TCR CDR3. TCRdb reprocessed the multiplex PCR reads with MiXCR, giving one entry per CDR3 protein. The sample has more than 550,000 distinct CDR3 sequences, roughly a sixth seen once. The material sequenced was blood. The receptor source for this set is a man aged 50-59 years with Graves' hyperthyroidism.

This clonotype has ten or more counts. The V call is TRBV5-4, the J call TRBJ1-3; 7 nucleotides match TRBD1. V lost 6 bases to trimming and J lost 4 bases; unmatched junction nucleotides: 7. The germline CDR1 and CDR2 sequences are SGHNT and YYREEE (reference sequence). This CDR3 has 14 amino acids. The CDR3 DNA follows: TGTGCCAGCACCATGGACAGGATCGGAAACACCATATATTTT. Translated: CASTMDRIGNTIYF.

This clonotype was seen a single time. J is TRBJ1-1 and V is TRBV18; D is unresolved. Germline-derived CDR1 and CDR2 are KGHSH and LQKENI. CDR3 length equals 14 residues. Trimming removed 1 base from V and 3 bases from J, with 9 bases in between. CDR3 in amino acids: CASSPLREYTEAFF. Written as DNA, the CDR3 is TGTGCCAGCTCACCACTTCGGGAGTACACTGAAGCTTTCTTT.

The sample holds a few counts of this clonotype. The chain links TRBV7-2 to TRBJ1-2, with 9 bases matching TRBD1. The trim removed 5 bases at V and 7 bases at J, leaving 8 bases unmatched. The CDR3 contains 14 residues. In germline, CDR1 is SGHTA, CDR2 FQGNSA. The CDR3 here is CASSPTGGMVGYTF. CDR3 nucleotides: TGTGCCAGCAGCCCAACAGGGGGCATGGTTGGCTACACCTTC.

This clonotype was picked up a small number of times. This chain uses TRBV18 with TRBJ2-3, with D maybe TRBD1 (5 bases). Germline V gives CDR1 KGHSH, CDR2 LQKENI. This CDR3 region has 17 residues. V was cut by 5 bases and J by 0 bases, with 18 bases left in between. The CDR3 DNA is TGTGCCAGCTCAAAGAGGCAGGGTTCGCCTAGCACAGATACGCAGTATTTT. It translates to CASSKRQGSPSTDTQYF.

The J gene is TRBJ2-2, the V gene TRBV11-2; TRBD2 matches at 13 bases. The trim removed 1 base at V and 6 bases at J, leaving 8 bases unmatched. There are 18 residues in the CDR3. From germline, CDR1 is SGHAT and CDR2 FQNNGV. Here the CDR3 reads CASSLAGLLAGGPGELFF. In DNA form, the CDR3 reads TGTGCCAGCAGCTTAGCCGGTCTACTAGCGGGAGGGCCCGGGGAGCTGTTTTTT.

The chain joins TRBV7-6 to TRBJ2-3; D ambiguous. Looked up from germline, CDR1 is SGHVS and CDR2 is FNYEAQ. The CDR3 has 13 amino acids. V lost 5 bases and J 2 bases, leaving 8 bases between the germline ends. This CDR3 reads CASSHEATDTQYF. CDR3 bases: TGTGCCAGCAGCCACGAGGCCACAGATACGCAGTATTTT.

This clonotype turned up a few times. CDR3 in DNA: TGTGCCAGCAGCTCTGACTTTGAGCAAGAGACCCAGTACTTC. Translated, it gives CASSSDFEQETQYF. The chain uses TRBV11-2 and TRBJ2-5, with D unclear. The germline CDR1 and CDR2 sequences are SGHAT and FQNNGV. CDR3 length: 14 residues. Trimming removed 4 bases from V and 2 bases from J, with 11 bases in between.

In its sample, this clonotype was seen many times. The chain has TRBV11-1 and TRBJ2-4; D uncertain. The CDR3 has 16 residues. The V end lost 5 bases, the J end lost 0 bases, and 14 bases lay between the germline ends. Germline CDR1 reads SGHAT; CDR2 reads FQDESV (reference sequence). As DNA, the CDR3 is TGTGCCAGCAGCCCCTCTTCCTCTCTAGCCAAAAACATTCAGTACTTC. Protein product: CASSPSSSLAKNIQYF. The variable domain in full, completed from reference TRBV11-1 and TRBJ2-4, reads EAEVAQSPRYKITEKSQAVAFWCDPISGHATLYWYRQILGQGPELLVQFQDESVVDDSQLPKDRFSAERLKGVDSTLKIQPAELGDSAMYLCASSPSSSLAKNIQYFGAGTRLSVL.

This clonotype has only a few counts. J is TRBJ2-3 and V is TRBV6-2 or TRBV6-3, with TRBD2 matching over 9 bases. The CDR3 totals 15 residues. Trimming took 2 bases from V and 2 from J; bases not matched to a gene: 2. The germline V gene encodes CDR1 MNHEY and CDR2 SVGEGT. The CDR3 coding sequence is TGTGCCAGCAGTTACGGCGGGAGGGCCACAGATACGCAGTATTTT. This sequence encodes CASSYGGRATDTQYF.

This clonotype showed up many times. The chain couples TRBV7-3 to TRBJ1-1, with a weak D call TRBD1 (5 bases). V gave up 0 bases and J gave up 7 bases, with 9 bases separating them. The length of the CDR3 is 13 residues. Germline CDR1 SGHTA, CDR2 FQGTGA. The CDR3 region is CASSLTQQDEAFF. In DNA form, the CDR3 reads TGTGCCAGCAGCTTAACCCAACAGGATGAAGCTTTCTTT.

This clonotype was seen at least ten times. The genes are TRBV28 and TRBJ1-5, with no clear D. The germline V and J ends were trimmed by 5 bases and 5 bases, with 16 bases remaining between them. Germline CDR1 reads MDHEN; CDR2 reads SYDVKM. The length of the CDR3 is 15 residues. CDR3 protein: CASSTTSVTYQPQHF. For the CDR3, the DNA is TGTGCCAGCAGTACCACTAGCGTGACTTATCAGCCCCAGCATTTT.